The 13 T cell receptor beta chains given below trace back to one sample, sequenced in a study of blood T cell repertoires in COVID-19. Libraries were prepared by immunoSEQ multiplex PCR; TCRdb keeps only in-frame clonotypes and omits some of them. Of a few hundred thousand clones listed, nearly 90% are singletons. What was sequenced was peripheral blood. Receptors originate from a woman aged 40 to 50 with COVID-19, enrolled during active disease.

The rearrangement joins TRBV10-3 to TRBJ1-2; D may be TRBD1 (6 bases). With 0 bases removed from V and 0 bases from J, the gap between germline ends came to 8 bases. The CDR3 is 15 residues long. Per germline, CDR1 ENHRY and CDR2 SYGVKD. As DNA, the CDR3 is TGTGCCATCAGTGAGTCTCAGGGGCCTAACTATGGCTACACCTTC. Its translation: CAISESQGPNYGYTF.

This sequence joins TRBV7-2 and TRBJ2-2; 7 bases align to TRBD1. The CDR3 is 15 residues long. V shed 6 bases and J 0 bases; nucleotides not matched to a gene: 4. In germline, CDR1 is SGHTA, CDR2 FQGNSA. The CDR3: CASSLDRSNTGELFF. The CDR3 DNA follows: TGTGCCAGCAGTCTGGACAGGTCGAACACCGGGGAGCTGTTTTTT.

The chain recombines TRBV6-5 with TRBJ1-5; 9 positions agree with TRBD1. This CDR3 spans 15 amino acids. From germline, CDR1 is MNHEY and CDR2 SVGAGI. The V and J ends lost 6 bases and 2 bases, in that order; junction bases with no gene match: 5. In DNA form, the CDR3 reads TGTGCCAGCAGCCGGGACAGGGACGGCAATCAGCCCCAGCATTTT. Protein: CASSRDRDGNQPQHF.

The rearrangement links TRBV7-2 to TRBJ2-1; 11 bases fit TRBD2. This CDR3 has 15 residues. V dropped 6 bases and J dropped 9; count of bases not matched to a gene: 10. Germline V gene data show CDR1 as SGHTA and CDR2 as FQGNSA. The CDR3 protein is CASSLTSGRSGEQFF. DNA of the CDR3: TGTGCCAGCAGTTTAACTAGCGGGAGAAGCGGTGAGCAGTTCTTC.

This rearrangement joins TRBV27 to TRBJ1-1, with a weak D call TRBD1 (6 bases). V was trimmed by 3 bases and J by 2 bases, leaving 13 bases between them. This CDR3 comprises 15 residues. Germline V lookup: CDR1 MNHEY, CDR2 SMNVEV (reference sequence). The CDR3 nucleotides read TGTGCCAGCAGTTTCGTGCCGGGACAAAACACTGAAGCTTTCTTT. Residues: CASSFVPGQNTEAFF.

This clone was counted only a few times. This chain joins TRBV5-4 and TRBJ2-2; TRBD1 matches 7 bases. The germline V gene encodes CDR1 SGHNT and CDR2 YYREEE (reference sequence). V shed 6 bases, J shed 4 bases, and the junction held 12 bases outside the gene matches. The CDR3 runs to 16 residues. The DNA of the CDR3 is TGTGCCAGCACCGCCAGAGGGGGCCACGGCACCGGGGAGCTGTTTTTT. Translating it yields CASTARGGHGTGELFF.

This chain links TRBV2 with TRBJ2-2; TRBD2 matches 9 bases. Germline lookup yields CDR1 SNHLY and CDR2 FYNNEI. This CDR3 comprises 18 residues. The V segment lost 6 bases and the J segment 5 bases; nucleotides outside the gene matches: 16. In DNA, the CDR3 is TGTGCCAGCAGACGACCCTCCAGTGCGGGAGGGTTGACCGGGGAGCTGTTTTTT. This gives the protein CASRRPSSAGGLTGELFF.

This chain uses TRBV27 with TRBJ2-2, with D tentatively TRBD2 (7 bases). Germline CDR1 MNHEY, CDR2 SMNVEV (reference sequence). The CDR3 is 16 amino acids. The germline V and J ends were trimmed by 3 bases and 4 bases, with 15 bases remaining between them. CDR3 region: CASSFDFRGGTGELFF. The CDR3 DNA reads TGTGCCAGCAGTTTCGACTTTAGGGGGGGCACCGGGGAGCTGTTTTTT.

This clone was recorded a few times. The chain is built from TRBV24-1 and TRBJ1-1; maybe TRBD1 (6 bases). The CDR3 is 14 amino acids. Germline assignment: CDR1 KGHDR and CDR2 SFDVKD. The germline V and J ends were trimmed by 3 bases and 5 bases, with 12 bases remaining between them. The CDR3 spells CATSDGGAGTEAFF. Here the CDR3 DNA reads TGTGCCACCAGTGATGGGGGGGCGGGAACTGAAGCTTTCTTT.

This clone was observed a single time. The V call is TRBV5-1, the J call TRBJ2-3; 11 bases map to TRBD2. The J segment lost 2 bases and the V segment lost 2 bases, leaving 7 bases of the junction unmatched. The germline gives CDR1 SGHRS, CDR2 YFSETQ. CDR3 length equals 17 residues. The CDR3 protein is CASSFSIAGGNTDTQYF. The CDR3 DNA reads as TGCGCCAGCAGCTTCAGCATAGCGGGAGGGAACACAGATACGCAGTATTTT.

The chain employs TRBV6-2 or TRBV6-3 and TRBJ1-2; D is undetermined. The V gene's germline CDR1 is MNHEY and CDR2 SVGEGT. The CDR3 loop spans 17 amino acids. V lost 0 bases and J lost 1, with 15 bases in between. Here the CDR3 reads CASSYSGSETYNYGYTF. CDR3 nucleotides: TGTGCCAGCAGTTACTCTGGCAGCGAGACTTATAACTATGGCTACACCTTC.

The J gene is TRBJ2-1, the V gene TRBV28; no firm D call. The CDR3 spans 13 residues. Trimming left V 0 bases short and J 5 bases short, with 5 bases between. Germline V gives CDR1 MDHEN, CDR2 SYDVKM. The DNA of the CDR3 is TGTGCCAGCAGTTTATGGGCGGACAATGAGCAGTTCTTC. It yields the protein CASSLWADNEQFF.

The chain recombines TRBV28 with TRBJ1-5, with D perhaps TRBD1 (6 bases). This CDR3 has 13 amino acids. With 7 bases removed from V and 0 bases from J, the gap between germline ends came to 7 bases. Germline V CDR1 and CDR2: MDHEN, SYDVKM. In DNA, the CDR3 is TGTGCCAGCAACAGGGCTAGCAATCAGCCCCAGCATTTT. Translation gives CASNRASNQPQHF.